The sequence of this T cell receptor (beta chain) was determined in a study of blood T cells in healthy people across ages. The second PCR ran roughly 6 to 12 cycles with a sample-barcoded 5' primer and J-beta primers. Via MiXCR, TCRdb re-called the 5' RACE reads, giving one row per CDR3 protein. This repertoire shows 700,000 to 800,000 distinct CDR3 sequences, 43% found once; its top ten account for roughly 20%. Sequencing used blood. This sequence was found in a woman aged 60-70 years in good health.

CDR3 sequence reads: CASSLGGTPEAFF. DNA for the CDR3: TGCGCCAGCAGCTTGGGAGGGACACCTGAAGCTTTCTTT. This chain uses TRBV5-1 with TRBJ1-1; the D gene is possibly TRBD1 (6 bases). The germline gives CDR1 SGHRS, CDR2 YFSETQ. V was clipped by 0 bases and J by 6 bases, with 9 bases between them. This CDR3 has 13 residues.